The TCR beta chain under discussion was sequenced for a study of T cell responses to AZD1222 COVID-19 vaccine (TCRdb year 2021). For context, the study as a whole: TCR sequencing covered approximately 230 trial participants: about 210 given two doses of AZD1222 and 26 given two doses of MenACWY control vaccine. Trial participants were enrolled by age into 18-55, 56-69 and 70-plus year subgroups, with around 140, 26 and 57 TCR-sequenced participants respectively.

The label giving this sample's time point can be read as: about 28 days (+/-7) after the second vaccine dose. Reading the label with the study, this specimen's treatment or condition is: meningococcal conjugate vaccine given as trial control. Samples from vaccinated people were obtained from the UK trials COV001 and COV002, which included a single-blind randomized controlled phase 2/3 trial of AZD1222 (ChAdOx1 nCoV-19) in healthy adults. For TCRbeta chain sequencing, PBMC samples were collected from trial participants at day 0 and at day 28 after the second dose. From the germline V gene, CDR1 is MDHEN and CDR2 is SYDVKM. The CDR3 holds 15 amino acids from the cysteine to the phenylalanine. CDR3 DNA is the only sequence kept; it has 45 bases, read in frame from the first base. Deletion took 4 bases off V and 4 bases off J, with a span of 11 bases between the germline ends. What the authors observed across the whole study: Reportedly, almost half of the unique spike-specific TCRs recognized epitopes lying outside the regions that are mutated in the B.1.351 and B.1.1.7 variants. Participants were mostly white British and included more females than males, and it was suggested by the authors that clonal diversity may have been underestimated. Only six or seven AZD1222 recipients were SARS-CoV-2 seropositive at baseline, limiting conclusions about previously exposed vaccinees. The 56-69-year group was small, and its depth increase did not reach significance, likely because of low power. The vaccine-associated CD4 TCRs covered the entire spike protein, and the dominant responses fell in regions 160-218 and 743-854. No day 14 peak-response samples were available, so repertoires were characterized only after the peak T cell response. After two AZD1222 doses, both the breadth and the depth of spike-specific TCRs were significantly higher than at day 0 and than in MenACWY recipients.

The CDR3 regions of human TCRbeta chains were analyzed by immunosequencing. As for how the authors treated the data: TCRs in the repertoires were matched against a reference library of SARS-CoV-2-specific TCRs that had been generated with the MIRA antigen-specificity platform. Breadth was defined as the fraction of unique TCRs that were SARS-CoV-2-associated. Depth was defined as the fraction of total T cells that were SARS-CoV-2-associated. Using the MIRA data, each spike-specific TCR was assigned both to the spike region to which the TCR was reactive and to a CD4 or CD8 class. Log10-transformed breadth and depth values were compared by one-way ANOVA with Sidak's multiple comparisons tests. TCRdb mirrors the immuneACCESS table, restricted to in-frame sequences. Some clones are absent from its copies; in checked studies, under half trace to an unresolved V gene, and the reason for the others is unknown. V and J calls and clone size are copied from that table; D and trimming were computed from the DNA. The sample profile shows about 140,000 clones; around 90% of them were found once. Around 7.6% of the sample lies in the top ten.

This clone was seen just once. Its antigen is unknown. No base quality values were provided; no much bigger clone lies one nucleotide off. Here the chain combines TRBV28 and TRBJ2-6; the D gene is not confidently resolved. The clonotype originates from an adult who received the MenACWY meningococcal vaccine as a control. The material sequenced was peripheral blood, taken 28 days after the second dose of the MenACWY control vaccine. At the DNA level, the sequence is TGTGCCAGCAGTTCCGGATATCCCGGGGCCAACGTCCTGACTTTC. Translated, this gives CASSSGYPGANVLTF.